This passage covers 30 T cell receptor beta chains from one sample sequenced in a study of identical twins. TCRdb re-called the 5' RACE reads through MiXCR, storing one row per CDR3 protein. The sample includes 650,000 to 750,000 distinct CDR3 sequences, roughly 20% of them seen just once. The sample was also reused in another study, on T cells expressing NK-cell markers.

The material sequenced was PBMCs. The source of these receptors is a woman in her late teens or twenties in good health.

A few counts support this clonotype. The gene calls are TRBV7-2 and TRBJ1-2; D remains ambiguous. The V gene's germline CDR1 is SGHTA and CDR2 FQGNSA. The CDR3 spans 14 residues. The germline V and J ends were trimmed by 0 bases and 5 bases, with 10 bases remaining between them. The CDR3 here is CASSLAAAYYGYTF. Written as DNA, the CDR3 is TGTGCCAGCAGCTTAGCGGCGGCCTATTATGGCTACACCTTC. Based on the CDR3 plus reference TRBV7-2 and TRBJ1-2, the full variable domain is GAGVSQSPSNKVTEKGKDVELRCDPISGHTALYWYRQSLGQGLEFLIYFQGNSAPDKSGLPSDRFSAERTGGSVSTLTIQRTQQEDSAVYLCASSLAAAYYGYTFGSGTRLTVV.

DNA of the CDR3: TGCAGTGCTGAAGGCCGGACAGCGCGTCAGCCCCAGCATTTT. It codes for CSAEGRTARQPQHF. The V and J genes are TRBV20-1 and TRBJ1-5, with D perhaps TRBD1 (6 bases). The CDR3 has 14 amino acids. The germline V gene has CDR1 DFQATT and CDR2 SNEGSKA (reference sequence). Trimming pared 5 bases from V and 6 bases from J, leaving 17 bases between.

There are a few counts of this clonotype. The chain links TRBV10-3 to TRBJ2-7, with unresolved D. CDR1 and CDR2 from the germline V gene are ENHRY and SYGVKD. V lost 0 bases and J lost 3, with 9 bases in between. CDR3 size: 14 residues. The CDR3 DNA is TGTGCCATCAGTGAGTCTAGACAAGACTACGAGCAGTACTTC. Its translation: CAISESRQDYEQYF.

This clonotype was counted at least ten times. The rearrangement links TRBV15 to TRBJ2-5, with 8 bases matching TRBD2. The germline V gene has CDR1 LNHNV and CDR2 YYDKDF (reference sequence). V dropped 0 bases and J dropped 5; count of bases not matched to a gene: 5. The CDR3 has 15 residues. The CDR3 DNA reads TGTGCCACCAGCAGAGAGATAGCGGGGCGGGAGACCCAGTACTTC. Translation gives CATSREIAGRETQYF.

The chain joins TRBV4-1 to TRBJ2-1; 7 bases match TRBD2. The trim removed 4 bases at V and 5 bases at J, leaving 8 bases unmatched. The CDR3 runs 15 residues. CDR1 is MGHRA and CDR2 is YSYEKL in the germline V gene. The DNA for the CDR3 is TGCGCCAGCAGCCCGTGGGGGGGGAGGAACAATGAGCAGTTCTTC. It is translated as CASSPWGGRNNEQFF.

The CDR3 here is CASSLFGSYNEQFF. DNA of the CDR3: TGCGCCAGCAGCTTATTTGGCTCCTACAATGAGCAGTTCTTC. This chain uses TRBV5-1 with TRBJ2-1; D unclear. The CDR3 is 14 amino acids. Deletions cut 2 bases from V and 0 bases from J, with 6 bases between. Germline V gives CDR1 SGHRS, CDR2 YFSETQ.

CDR3 bases: TGTGCCAGCAGCCAGACACGGTCCGGCGAGACCCAGTACTTC. Translating it yields CASSQTRSGETQYF. This chain connects TRBV3-1 to TRBJ2-5; no definite D call. Germline CDR1 and CDR2: LGHDT and YNNKEL (reference sequence). V lost 3 bases and J lost 5, with 13 bases in between. The length of the CDR3 is 14 residues.

This clonotype was counted only a few times. The CDR3 coding sequence is TGTGCCAGCAGTCGGAACAGGGCACTCGAGCAGTACTTC. This encodes CASSRNRALEQYF. The chain joins TRBV6-1 to TRBJ2-7, with a weak D call TRBD1 (6 bases). The CDR3 spans 13 residues. Trimming cost V 5 bases and J 6 bases, with 14 bases left between them. Germline V gene sequence: CDR1 MNHNS, CDR2 SASEGT.

The chain uses TRBV6-1 and TRBJ1-1; D is ambiguous. V lost 6 bases, J lost 0 bases, and 8 bases lay in between. CDR3 length equals 13 residues. Germline assignment: CDR1 MNHNS and CDR2 SASEGT. CDR3 coding DNA: TGTGCCAGCAGCAAACGGTTGAACACTGAAGCTTTCTTT. Protein: CASSKRLNTEAFF.

This clonotype was seen only a few times. The CDR3 protein is CSARDGLAGGFDTQYF. Written as DNA, the CDR3 is TGCAGTGCTAGAGATGGACTAGCGGGAGGTTTTGATACGCAGTATTTT. The genes are TRBV20-1 and TRBJ2-3, with 14 nucleotides matching TRBD2. Losses at the gene ends were 0 bases for V and 6 bases for J; bases not matched to a gene: 5. This CDR3 region has 16 residues. Per germline, CDR1 DFQATT and CDR2 SNEGSKA (reference sequence).

This clonotype occurred many times. The chain links TRBV12-3 or TRBV12-4 to TRBJ1-5, with 9 bases matching TRBD1. The V and J ends lost 1 base and 6 bases, in that order; junction bases with no gene match: 7. This CDR3 has 16 amino acids. The CDR3 here is CASSLVGTGTSQPQHF. The CDR3 coding sequence is TGTGCCAGCAGTTTAGTCGGGACAGGGACGAGTCAGCCCCAGCATTTT.

The chain carries TRBV7-2 and TRBJ1-1; 7 bases are a match to TRBD1. Trimming cost V 0 bases and J 12 bases; bases outside gene matches: 7. The CDR3 runs to 13 residues. Per germline, CDR1 SGHTA and CDR2 FQGNSA. The CDR3 is CASSLATGATPFF. In DNA, the CDR3 is TGTGCCAGCAGCTTAGCAACAGGGGCGACCCCTTTCTTT.

This clonotype was picked up many times. The rearrangement links TRBV10-3 to TRBJ2-2; no definite D call. The CDR3 runs 14 residues. The V gene's germline CDR1 is ENHRY and CDR2 SYGVKD. The V end was cut by 2 bases, the J end by 7 bases, with 11 bases between. The CDR3 protein is CAISEDSSGGELFF. The CDR3 DNA reads as TGTGCCATCAGTGAGGACTCATCGGGCGGGGAGCTGTTTTTT.

This clonotype was observed a few times. V gene TRBV9 combines with J gene TRBJ2-7, with 7 bases fitting TRBD2. J gave up 2 bases and V 3 bases, and 5 bases lay outside the gene matches. In germline, CDR1 is SGDLS, CDR2 YYNGEE. The CDR3 runs 14 residues. DNA for the CDR3: TGTGCCAGCAGCGGGACGGCGGGGGCCTACGAGCAGTACTTC. It specifies CASSGTAGAYEQYF.

The chain joins TRBV12-3 or TRBV12-4 to TRBJ2-7; perhaps D is TRBD1 or TRBD2 (5 bases each). Trimming removed 2 bases at V and 6 bases at J, with 17 bases between. This CDR3 spans 15 amino acids. The CDR3 sequence is CASSLRGGLSGEQYF. The CDR3 nucleotides are TGTGCCAGCAGTTTAAGGGGCGGGCTGTCTGGCGAGCAGTACTTC.

A few counts support this clonotype. The V gene is TRBV12-3 or TRBV12-4, the J gene TRBJ2-1; tentative D call: TRBD1 (6 bases). The CDR3 runs 14 residues. The V end was cut by 6 bases, the J end by 9 bases, with 18 bases between. CDR3 in amino acids: CASRKAQGFGEQFF. CDR3 coding DNA: TGTGCCAGCAGAAAGGCACAGGGTTTTGGTGAGCAGTTCTTC.

The chain couples TRBV6-5 to TRBJ2-7; D may be TRBD2 (6 bases). Germline V gene sequence: CDR1 MNHEY, CDR2 SVGAGI. There are 15 residues in the CDR3. Trimming left V 4 bases short and J 2 bases short, with 15 bases between. CDR3: CASSSRAGVAYEQYF. The CDR3 DNA is TGTGCCAGCAGTTCACGAGCGGGTGTCGCCTACGAGCAGTACTTC.

This clonotype was counted a few times. The chain recombines TRBV11-2 with TRBJ2-3; the D gene could be TRBD1 or TRBD2 (6 bases each). V lost 5 bases to trimming and J lost 0 bases, with 21 bases between them. The CDR3 consists of 18 residues. CDR1 and CDR2 from the germline V gene are SGHAT and FQNNGV. In DNA, the CDR3 is TGTGCCAGCAGCGAGCTCTCTACAGGGACTGGAAGCACAGATACGCAGTATTTT. Residues: CASSELSTGTGSTDTQYF.

The V call is TRBV6-1, the J call TRBJ1-2, with a possible D match to TRBD1 (6 bases). The CDR3 is 16 residues long. Germline values: CDR1 MNHNS, CDR2 SASEGT. Trimming stripped 5 bases from V and 2 bases from J, with 18 bases between. This chain's CDR3 is CASSPAQGRVNYGYTF. CDR3 coding DNA: TGTGCCAGCAGTCCGGCGCAGGGGCGCGTAAACTATGGCTACACCTTC.

On this clonotype itself: A much larger clone differs from this one at a single base, so this may be a read error. This rearrangement joins TRBV6-2 or TRBV6-3 to TRBJ2-6; D unresolved. Trimming stripped 4 bases from V and 0 bases from J, with 4 bases between. Germline-derived CDR1 and CDR2 are MNHEY and SVGEGT. The CDR3 has 14 amino acids. Here the CDR3 reads CASSWDSGANVLTF. CDR3 sequence (DNA): TGTGCCAGCAGTTGGGACTCTGGGGCCAACGTCCTGACTTTC.

This chain connects TRBV5-5 to TRBJ2-3; 12 positions match TRBD2. The germline V gene has CDR1 SGHKS and CDR2 YYEKEE (reference sequence). The V gene end was trimmed by 5 bases and the J gene end by 5 bases; junction bases not matched to a gene: 6. The CDR3 covers 15 residues. The CDR3 DNA reads as TGTGCCAGCAGACCTAGCGGGGGGGCCAGAGATACGCAGTATTTT. Its protein is CASRPSGGARDTQYF. Full variable domain (outside the CDR3, taken from reference TRBV5-5 and TRBJ2-3): DAGVTQSPTHLIKTRGQQVTLRCSPISGHKSVSWYQQVLGQGPQFIFQYYEKEERGRGNFPDRFSARQFPNYSSELNVNALLLGDSALYLCASRPSGGARDTQYFGPGTRLTVL.

There are a few counts of this clonotype. The chain carries TRBV12-3 or TRBV12-4 and TRBJ1-1; 7 nucleotides match TRBD1. V was pared by 4 bases and J by 1 base, with 6 bases of the junction left unmatched. The CDR3 is made up of 15 amino acids. The CDR3: CASSSEGTANTEAFF. CDR3 bases: TGTGCCAGCAGTTCCGAGGGGACAGCGAACACTGAAGCTTTCTTT.

The rearrangement links TRBV5-1 to TRBJ2-3; TRBD2 matches at 10 bases. The ends lost 4 bases at V and 0 bases at J; junction bases unmatched: 5. This CDR3 is built from 16 residues. Germline CDR1 reads SGHRS; CDR2 reads YFSETQ. In DNA form, the CDR3 reads TGCGCCAGCAGCACCGGACTAGCGGCGAGCACAGATACGCAGTATTTT. Protein sequence: CASSTGLAASTDTQYF.

This chain links TRBV18 with TRBJ1-1, with 7 positions matching TRBD1. V lost 3 bases and J lost 5; bases outside the gene matches: 9. Germline lookup yields CDR1 KGHSH and CDR2 LQKENI. This CDR3 has 15 amino acids. CDR3 amino acids: CASSPKNRGGTEAFF. The CDR3 region has the DNA TGTGCCAGCTCACCGAAAAACAGGGGTGGTACTGAAGCTTTCTTT.

With regard to this clonotype: One end of the junction does not line up with germline, which may come from a read error. V and J are TRBV10-2 and TRBJ2-7, with 7 bases that match TRBD2. Germline V CDR1 and CDR2: WSHSY, SAAADI. The CDR3 is 13 amino acids. The CDR3 nucleotides read TGCGCCAGCTTGACTAGCTCATCCTACGTGCAGTACTTC. Translating it yields CASLTSSSYVQYF.

Ten or more counts support this clonotype. The rearrangement links TRBV29-1 to TRBJ2-3; TRBD2 aligns across 9 bases. The J segment lost 5 bases and the V segment lost 3 bases, leaving 6 bases of the junction unmatched. Germline V gives CDR1 SQVTM, CDR2 ANQGSEA. The CDR3 consists of 14 residues. CDR3 DNA: TGCAGCGTTGAGGGTAGCGGGAGACGAGATACGCAGTATTTT. It encodes CSVEGSGRRDTQYF.

This clonotype was counted a few times. This sequence joins TRBV6-2 or TRBV6-3 and TRBJ2-5, with TRBD2 matching over 13 bases. Germline V lookup: CDR1 MNHEY, CDR2 SVGEGT. Unmatched junction bases numbered 12, after V lost 6 bases and J lost 5 bases. This CDR3 is built from 17 residues. The CDR3 nucleotides are TGTGCCAGCAGCTTACGACGGACTAGCGGGAGAGGGGAGACCCAGTACTTC. Its protein product is CASSLRRTSGRGETQYF.

The chain has TRBV3-1 and TRBJ1-2, with 8 bases identical to TRBD1. Losses at the gene ends were 3 bases for V and 4 bases for J; bases not matched to a gene: 4. This CDR3 contains 14 residues. Germline V gene sequence: CDR1 LGHDT, CDR2 YNNKEL (reference sequence). This CDR3 is CASSHVGQGYGYTF. The CDR3 DNA follows: TGTGCCAGCAGCCACGTCGGACAGGGCTATGGCTACACCTTC.

The V and J genes are TRBV20-1 and TRBJ1-5, with 7 bases that match TRBD1. J gave up 9 bases and V 6 bases, and 8 bases lay outside the gene matches. CDR3 length: 12 amino acids. Germline-derived CDR1 and CDR2 are DFQATT and SNEGSKA (reference sequence). The CDR3 DNA follows: TGCAGTGCGAAGACAGGGACTTTGCCCCAGCATTTT. Residues: CSAKTGTLPQHF.

This chain uses TRBV12-3 or TRBV12-4 with TRBJ2-7; D assignment may be TRBD1 or TRBD2 (5 bases each). This CDR3 has 11 residues. Trimming took 8 bases from V and 6 from J, leaving 11 bases between them. The CDR3 DNA reads as TGTGCCAGCGGGGACGGGATCGAGCAGTACTTC. It is translated as CASGDGIEQYF.